This T cell receptor beta chain was observed in a study of blood T cell repertoires in COVID-19. Study as a whole: PBMCs, B-cell-depleted T cells, or T cells provided the cDNA or gDNA that made up the material.

Per the original data handling: Researchers report that nucleated cell counts were estimated from reference gene primer amplification. Some clones are missing from TCRdb's copy, which holds only in-frame ones; the method was immunoSEQ multiplex PCR. The V and J calls and clone size are taken from that table; D and trimming were inferred from the DNA. The sample comprises 120,000 or so clones, 86% of which are singletons, and around 4% rests with the top ten. Germline-derived CDR1 and CDR2 are LGHNA and YNFKEQ. After removal of 1 base from V and 3 bases from J, the junction contained 8 bases not matched to a gene. This CDR3 has 18 amino acids.

The sequenced sample consisted of peripheral blood. This clonotype originated in a man aged 40-55 years with acute or convalescent COVID-19. The chain links TRBV4-2 to TRBJ2-1; 11 bases match TRBD2. This CDR3 is CASSQVPTLAGVYNEQFF. The CDR3 region has the DNA TGTGCCAGCAGCCAAGTCCCAACACTAGCGGGGGTCTACAATGAGCAGTTCTTC.